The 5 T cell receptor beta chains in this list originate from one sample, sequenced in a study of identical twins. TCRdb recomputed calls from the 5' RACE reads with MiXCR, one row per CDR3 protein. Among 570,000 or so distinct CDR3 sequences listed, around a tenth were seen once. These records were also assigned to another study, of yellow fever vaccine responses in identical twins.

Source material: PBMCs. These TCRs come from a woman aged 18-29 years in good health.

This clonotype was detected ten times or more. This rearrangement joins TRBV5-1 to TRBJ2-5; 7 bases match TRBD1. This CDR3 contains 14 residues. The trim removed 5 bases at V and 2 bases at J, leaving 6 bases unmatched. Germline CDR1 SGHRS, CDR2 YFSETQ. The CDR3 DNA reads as TGCGCCAGCAGGAGACAGGGAAGACAAGAGACCCAGTACTTC. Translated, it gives CASRRQGRQETQYF.

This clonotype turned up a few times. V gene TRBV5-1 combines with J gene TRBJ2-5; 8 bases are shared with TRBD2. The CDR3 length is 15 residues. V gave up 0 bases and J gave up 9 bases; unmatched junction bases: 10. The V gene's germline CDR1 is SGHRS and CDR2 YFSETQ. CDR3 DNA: TGCGCCAGCAGCTTGGTTGCGGGAGGTGCCGGGGCCCAGTACTTC. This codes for CASSLVAGGAGAQYF.

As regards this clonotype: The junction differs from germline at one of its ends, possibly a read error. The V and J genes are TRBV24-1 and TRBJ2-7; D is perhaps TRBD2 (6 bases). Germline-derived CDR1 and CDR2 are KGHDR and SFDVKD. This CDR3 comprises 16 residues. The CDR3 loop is CATSDAGGTVSSEQYF. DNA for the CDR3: TGTGCCACCAGTGACGCCGGCGGGACCGTCTCCTCCGAGCAGTACTTC.

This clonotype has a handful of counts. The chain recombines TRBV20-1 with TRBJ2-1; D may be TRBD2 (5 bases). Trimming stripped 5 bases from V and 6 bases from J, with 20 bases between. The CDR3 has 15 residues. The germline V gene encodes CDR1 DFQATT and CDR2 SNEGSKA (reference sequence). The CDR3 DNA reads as TGCAGTGCTTCCCTTCTCTCCGGTGGGAGCAATGAGCAGTTCTTC. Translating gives CSASLLSGGSNEQFF.

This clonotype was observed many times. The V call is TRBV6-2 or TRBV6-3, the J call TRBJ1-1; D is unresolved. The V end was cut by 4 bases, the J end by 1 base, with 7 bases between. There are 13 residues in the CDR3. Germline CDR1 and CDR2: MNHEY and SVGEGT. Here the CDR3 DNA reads TGTGCCAGCAGTTGGACGAGGAACACTGAAGCTTTCTTT. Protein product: CASSWTRNTEAFF.